This entry concerns a single T cell receptor (beta chain). This clonotype was seen repeatedly, ten times or more. Its target antigen remains unknown. No base qualities exist here, and no much larger clone lies one base off it. These data are taken from a study of human T cells and chemical hapten exposure (dated by TCRdb to 2020 to 2022). General notes on the study: Libraries were pooled for sequencing, and variation in per-sample TCR yields was attributed mainly to small differences in library volumes within the pool. Peripheral blood TCR repertoire changes were tracked in vivo in alopecia patients during primary and secondary sensitization to the hapten diphenylcyclopropenone (DPC). Both TCR alpha and TCR beta chains were sequenced from each blood RNA sample. Paper-wide results and their limitations: DPC sensitization did not change how many TCRs were above 1 in 1000 frequency, and no evidence was found of alterations in global repertoire structure. Repeated subsampling changed both the strength of the expansion versus patch-test correlation and the threshold at which the correlation became significant.

Unfractionated whole blood was collected in Tempus Blood RNA tubes, and total RNA was extracted from that blood. Four or five healthy volunteers acted as controls for TCR sequencing and had blood drawn at day 0, 2 weeks and 6 weeks. The library was produced with 5' RACE. Sequencing took place on an Illumina MiSeq. Library preparation attached unique molecular identifiers to individual cDNA molecules for quantitative, reproducible TCR counting. From the authors' description of their analysis: Samples had a median of about 96,000 TCRs, with a range from roughly 23,224 to 750,000. V, J and CDR3 annotation of the TCR reads was carried out using the Decombinator software suite. Every sample was subsampled to the same number of TCRs (28,000) for the PS versus PT1 abundance plots. Expanded TCRs were defined as absent before sensitization and observed at least eight times at the 2-week time point. TCRdb reprocessed the public reads (quality trimming at Q25 with fastp, clone calling with MiXCR) and kept in-frame beta chains. Identical CDR3 protein sequences are pooled into one entry, listed with their most common genes and DNA. The V and J calls, along with clone size, are taken from TCRdb and not from the paper's own processing. Recorded for this sample are about 140,000 distinct CDR3 sequences; about 4.3% of them occurred a single time. Of the sample, over 1.1% falls within the top ten clones.

V is cut by 1 base and J by 2 bases, and the space between the germline ends is 11 bases. The CDR3 sequence holds 15 residues, the cysteine and phenylalanine included. The entry retains the CDR3 DNA only, 45 bases that are in frame from base 1. CDR1 and CDR2 are drawn from the germline V gene (reference sequence): SEHNR, FQNEAQ. The sequence was obtained from a female donor in good health. Here the chain combines TRBV7-9 and TRBJ1-2; matching of 6 bases hints at TRBD1 as the D gene. This receptor carries the CDR3 CASSLVGTPNYGYTF. DNA sequence: TGTGCCAGCAGCTTAGTAGGGACACCCAACTATGGCTACACCTTC.